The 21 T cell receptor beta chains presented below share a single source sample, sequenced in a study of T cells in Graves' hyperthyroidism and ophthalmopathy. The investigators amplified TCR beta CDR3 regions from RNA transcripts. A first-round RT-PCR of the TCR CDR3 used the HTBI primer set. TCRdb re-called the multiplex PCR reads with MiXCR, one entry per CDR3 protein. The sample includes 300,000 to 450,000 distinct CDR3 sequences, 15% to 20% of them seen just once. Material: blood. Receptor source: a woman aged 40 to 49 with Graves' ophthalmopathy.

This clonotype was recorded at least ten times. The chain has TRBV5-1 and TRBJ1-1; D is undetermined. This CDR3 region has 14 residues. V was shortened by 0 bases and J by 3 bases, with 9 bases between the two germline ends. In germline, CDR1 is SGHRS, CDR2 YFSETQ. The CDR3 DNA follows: TGCGCCAGCAGCTTGGGTGGATGGGACACTGAAGCTTTCTTT. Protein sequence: CASSLGGWDTEAFF.

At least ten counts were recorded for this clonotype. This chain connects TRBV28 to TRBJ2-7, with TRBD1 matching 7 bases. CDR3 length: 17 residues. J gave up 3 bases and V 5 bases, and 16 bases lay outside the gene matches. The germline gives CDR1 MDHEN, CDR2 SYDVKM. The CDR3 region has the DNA TGTGCCAGCAGTGAGTTAAAAACCACGGGACAGATCTACGAGCAGTACTTC. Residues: CASSELKTTGQIYEQYF.

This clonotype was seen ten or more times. Here the CDR3 reads CAWSYLGSSGNTIYF. CDR3 nucleotide sequence: TGTGCCTGGAGCTATTTGGGATCCTCTGGAAACACCATATATTTT. The chain carries TRBV30 and TRBJ1-3; no clear D. V lost 3 bases to trimming and J lost 0 bases, with 12 bases between them. Germline CDR1 and CDR2: GTSNPN and SVGIG (reference sequence). The length of the CDR3 is 15 residues.

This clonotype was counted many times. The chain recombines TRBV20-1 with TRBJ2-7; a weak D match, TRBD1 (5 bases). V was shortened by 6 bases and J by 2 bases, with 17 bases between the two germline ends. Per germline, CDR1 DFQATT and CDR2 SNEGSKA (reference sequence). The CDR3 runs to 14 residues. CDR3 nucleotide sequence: TGCAGTGCCGGAAAGGACCTGACAGCCTACGAGCAGTACTTC. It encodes CSAGKDLTAYEQYF.

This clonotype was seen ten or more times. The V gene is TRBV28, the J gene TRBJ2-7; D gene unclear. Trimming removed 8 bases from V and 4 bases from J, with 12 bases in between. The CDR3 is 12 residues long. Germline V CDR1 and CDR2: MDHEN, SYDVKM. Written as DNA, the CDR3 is TGTGCCAGCCAAGAAAAGCCGTACGAGCAGTACTTC. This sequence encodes CASQEKPYEQYF.

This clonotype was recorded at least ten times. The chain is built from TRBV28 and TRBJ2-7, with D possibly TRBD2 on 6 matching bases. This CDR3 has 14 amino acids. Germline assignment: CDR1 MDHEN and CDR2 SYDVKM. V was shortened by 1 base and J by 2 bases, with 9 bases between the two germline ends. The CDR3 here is CASSLSGEAYEQYF. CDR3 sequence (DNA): TGTGCCAGCAGTTTATCCGGGGAGGCCTACGAGCAGTACTTC.

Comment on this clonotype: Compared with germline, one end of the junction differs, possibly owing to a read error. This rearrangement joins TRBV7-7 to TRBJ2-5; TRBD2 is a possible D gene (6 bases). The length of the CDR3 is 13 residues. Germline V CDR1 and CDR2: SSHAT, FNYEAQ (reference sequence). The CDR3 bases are TGTGCTAGCAGCTCCCCGGGGGAAGAGACCCAGTACTTC. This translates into CASSSPGEETQYF.

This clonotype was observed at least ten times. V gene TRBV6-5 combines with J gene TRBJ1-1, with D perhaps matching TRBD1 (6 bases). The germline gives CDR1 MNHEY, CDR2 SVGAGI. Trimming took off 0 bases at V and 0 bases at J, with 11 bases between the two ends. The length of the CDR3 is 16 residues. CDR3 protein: CASSYSDRTMNTEAFF. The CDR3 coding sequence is TGTGCCAGCAGTTACTCGGACAGAACCATGAACACTGAAGCTTTCTTT.

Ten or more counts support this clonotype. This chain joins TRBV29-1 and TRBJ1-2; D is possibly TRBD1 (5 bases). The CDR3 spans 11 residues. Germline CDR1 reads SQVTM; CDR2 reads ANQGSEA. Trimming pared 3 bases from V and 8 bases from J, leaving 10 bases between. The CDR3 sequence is CSVDQGSGYTF. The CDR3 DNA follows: TGCAGCGTTGATCAGGGTAGCGGCTACACCTTC.

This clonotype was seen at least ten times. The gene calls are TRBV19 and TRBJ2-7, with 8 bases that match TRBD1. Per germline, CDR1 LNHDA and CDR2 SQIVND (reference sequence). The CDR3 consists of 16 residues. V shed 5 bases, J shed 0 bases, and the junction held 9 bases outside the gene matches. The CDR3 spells CASSPLSGTGSYEQYF. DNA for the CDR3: TGTGCCAGTAGTCCCCTTTCCGGGACAGGCTCCTACGAGCAGTACTTC.

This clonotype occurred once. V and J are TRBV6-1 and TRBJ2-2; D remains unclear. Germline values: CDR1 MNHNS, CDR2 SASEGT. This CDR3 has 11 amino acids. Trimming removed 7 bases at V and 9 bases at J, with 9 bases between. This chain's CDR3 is CASTATRELFF. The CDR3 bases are TGTGCCAGCACTGCGACCAGGGAGCTGTTTTTT.

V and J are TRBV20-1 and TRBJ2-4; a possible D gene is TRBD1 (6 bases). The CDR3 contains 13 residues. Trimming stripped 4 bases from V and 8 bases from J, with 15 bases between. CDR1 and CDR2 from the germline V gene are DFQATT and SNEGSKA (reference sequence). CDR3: CSAMGQGKDIQYF. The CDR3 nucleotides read TGCAGTGCTATGGGGCAGGGGAAGGACATTCAGTACTTC.

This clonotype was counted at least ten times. CDR3 loop: CASSHGTGLSGELFF. For the CDR3, the DNA is TGCGCCAGCAGCCACGGGACAGGGTTGTCCGGGGAGCTGTTTTTT. The chain joins TRBV4-1 to TRBJ2-2; 9 nucleotides agree with TRBD1. CDR1 MGHRA and CDR2 YSYEKL come from the germline V gene. V shed 3 bases and J 6 bases; nucleotides not matched to a gene: 5. This CDR3 has 15 residues.

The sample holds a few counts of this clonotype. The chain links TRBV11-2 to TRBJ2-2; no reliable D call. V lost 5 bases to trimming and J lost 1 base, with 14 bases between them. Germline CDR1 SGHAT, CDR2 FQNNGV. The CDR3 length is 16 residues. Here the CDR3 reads CASSPRAPGNTGELFF. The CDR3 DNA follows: TGTGCCAGCAGCCCCCGGGCCCCCGGGAACACCGGGGAGCTGTTTTTT.

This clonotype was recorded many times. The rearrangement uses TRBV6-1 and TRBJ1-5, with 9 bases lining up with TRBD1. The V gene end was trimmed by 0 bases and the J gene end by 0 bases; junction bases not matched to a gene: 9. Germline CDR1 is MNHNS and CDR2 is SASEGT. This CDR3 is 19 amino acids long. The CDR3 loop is CASSEARGQGWNSNQPQHF. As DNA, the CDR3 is TGTGCCAGCAGTGAAGCGCGAGGACAGGGGTGGAATAGCAATCAGCCCCAGCATTTT.

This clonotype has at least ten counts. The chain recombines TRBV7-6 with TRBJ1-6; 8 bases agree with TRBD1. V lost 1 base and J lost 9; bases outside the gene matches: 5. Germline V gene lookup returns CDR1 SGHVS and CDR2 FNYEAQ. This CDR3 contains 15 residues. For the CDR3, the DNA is TGTGCCAGCAGCTTAGGGCAGGGGGCGAGTTCACCCCTCCACTTT. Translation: CASSLGQGASSPLHF.

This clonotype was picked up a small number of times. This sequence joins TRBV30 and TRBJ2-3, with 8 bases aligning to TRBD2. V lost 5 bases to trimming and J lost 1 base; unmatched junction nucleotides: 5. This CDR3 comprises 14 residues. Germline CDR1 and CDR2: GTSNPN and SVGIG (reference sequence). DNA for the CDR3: TGTGCCTGGTGGACTAGCAGACGCACAGATACGCAGTATTTT. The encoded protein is CAWWTSRRTDTQYF.

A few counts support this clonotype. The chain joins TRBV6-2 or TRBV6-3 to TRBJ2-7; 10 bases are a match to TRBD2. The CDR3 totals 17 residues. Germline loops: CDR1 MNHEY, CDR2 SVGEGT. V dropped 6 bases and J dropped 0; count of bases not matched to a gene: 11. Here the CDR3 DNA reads TGTGCCAGCAGCCGACTTCCAACTAGCGGGAACTCCTACGAGCAGTACTTC. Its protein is CASSRLPTSGNSYEQYF.

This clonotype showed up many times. The CDR3 bases are TGTGCCAGCAGTCCGACGGTGAGAAGCCTGAACACTGAAGCTTTCTTT. The encoded protein is CASSPTVRSLNTEAFF. This rearrangement joins TRBV4-2 to TRBJ1-1, with D unresolved. From germline, CDR1 is LGHNA and CDR2 YNFKEQ. Trimming took off 6 bases at V and 0 bases at J, with 17 bases between the two ends. The CDR3 length is 16 residues.

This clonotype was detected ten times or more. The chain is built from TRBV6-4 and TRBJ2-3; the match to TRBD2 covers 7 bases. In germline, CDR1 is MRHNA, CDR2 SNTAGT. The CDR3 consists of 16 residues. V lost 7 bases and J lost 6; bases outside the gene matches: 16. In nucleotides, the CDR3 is TGTGCCAGCACAAGACTAATAGCGGGCTACGGGGATACGCAGTATTTT. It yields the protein CASTRLIAGYGDTQYF.

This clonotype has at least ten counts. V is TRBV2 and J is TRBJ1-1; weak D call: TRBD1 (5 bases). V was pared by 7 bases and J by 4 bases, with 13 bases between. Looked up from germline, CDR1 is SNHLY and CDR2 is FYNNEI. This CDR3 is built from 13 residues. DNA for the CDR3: TGTGCCAGCACCGTACCAGGGAGCACTGAAGCTTTCTTT. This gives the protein CASTVPGSTEAFF.